This TCR beta chain came from a study of Ad26.COV2.S vaccination and SARS-CoV-2 variants. In the study overall: Participants got Ad26.COV2.S intramuscularly, once or twice 56 days apart.

Sequenced by immunoSEQ multiplex PCR; TCRdb stores in-frame clones only, minus some. Of about 680,000 clones listed, more than 80% are singletons. A word on this clone: Its specificity is not known.

Study results and limitations: Spike-specific TCR breadth in vaccine recipients exceeded that seen in placebo recipients.

Per the germline V gene, CDR1 is KGHDR and CDR2 is SFDVKD. V gave up 5 bases and J gave up 5 bases, with 20 bases separating them. This CDR3 region has 16 residues. Treatment: 19 received Ad26.COV2.S at low or high dose, single or two shots; a few received placebo; per-sample allocation not given. Day 63 after the first vaccine or placebo injection was the time point for sampling. Wuhan-strain SARS-CoV-2 spike was expressed by the Ad26 vector that made up the vaccine. This sequence was found in a person between 18 and 60 years old who received the Ad26.COV2.S COVID-19 vaccine or a placebo. V usage is TRBV24-1 and J usage is TRBJ2-5; D possibly corresponds to TRBD1 (9 bases). This sample comprised peripheral blood, obtained in a trial of Ad26.COV2.S vaccine versus placebo. The CDR3 sequence is CATSAGGGTGIETQYF. In DNA form, the CDR3 reads TGTGCCACCAGTGCCGGGGGGGGGACAGGGATCGAGACCCAGTACTTC.